The 29 T cell receptor beta chains below come from one sample, sequenced in a study of cytomegalovirus exposure and HLA in healthy donors. The PCR ran on 60 Vbeta and 13 Jbeta primers. Libraries were prepared by immunoSEQ multiplex PCR; TCRdb keeps only in-frame clonotypes and omits some of them. The sample includes about 170,000 clones, 65% to 85% seen only once; the top ten take roughly 6.6%. The sample taken for sequencing was PBMCs. These receptors were taken from a man aged 40-55 years in good health and CMV-seropositive.

CDR3 nucleotides: TGTGCCAGCAGTGAAGTCATGGCGGCTGGAAACACCATATATTTT. It codes for CASSEVMAAGNTIYF. V is TRBV6-1 and J is TRBJ1-3; D not resolved. The CDR3 is made up of 15 amino acids. Trimming took 1 base from V and 2 from J, leaving 9 bases between them. Germline CDR1 reads MNHNS; CDR2 reads SASEGT.

The rearrangement uses TRBV5-4 and TRBJ2-3; 8 bases agree with TRBD1. The CDR3 runs 15 residues. Per germline, CDR1 SGHNT and CDR2 YYREEE (reference sequence). The V gene end was trimmed by 4 bases and the J gene end by 4 bases; junction bases not matched to a gene: 8. CDR3: CASSPGGPGPDTQYF. CDR3 nucleotide sequence: TGTGCCAGCAGCCCAGGGGGCCCGGGTCCAGATACGCAGTATTTT.

This chain joins TRBV7-8 and TRBJ2-7; 7 nucleotides align to TRBD2. The CDR3 extends over 13 amino acids. Germline V lookup: CDR1 SGHVS, CDR2 FQNEAQ. J was trimmed by 3 bases and V by 5 bases; bases with no gene match: 4. DNA for the CDR3: TGTGCCAGCAGCCTCCGGGGGGACTACGAGCAGTACTTC. It specifies CASSLRGDYEQYF.

This CDR3 is CASSSRQGVGQETQYF. The DNA for the CDR3 is TGTGCCAGCAGCTCCCGACAGGGTGTGGGTCAAGAGACCCAGTACTTC. The chain has TRBV14 and TRBJ2-5; the match to TRBD1 covers 7 bases. V shed 5 bases and J 2 bases; nucleotides not matched to a gene: 11. CDR1 SGHDN and CDR2 FVKESK come from the germline V gene. The CDR3 is 16 residues long.

CDR3 loop: CASSEYRGRQPQHF. The CDR3 coding sequence is TGTGCCAGCAGCGAGTACAGGGGACGTCAGCCCCAGCATTTT. V and J are TRBV21-1 and TRBJ1-5; TRBD1 reflects the table's D call only, with no check against the DNA. TRBV21-1 is annotated as a pseudogene. This CDR3 has 14 residues.

The CDR3 sequence: CASSLPHQGASEYEQYF. In DNA, the CDR3 is TGTGCCAGCAGCTTACCCCATCAGGGGGCCTCGGAGTACGAGCAGTACTTC. The genes are TRBV7-2 and TRBJ2-7, with 8 bases lining up with TRBD1. With V trimmed by 2 bases and J by 4 bases, 13 bases remained unmatched. Germline CDR1 is SGHTA and CDR2 is FQGNSA. The CDR3 extends over 17 amino acids.

This clone was found a few times. The rearrangement links TRBV4-3 to TRBJ1-1, with D possibly TRBD1 on 5 matching bases. The germline CDR1 and CDR2 sequences are LGHNA and YSLEER. Deletions cut 1 base from V and 0 bases from J, with 9 bases between. The CDR3 loop spans 15 amino acids. The CDR3 here is CASSQAGGLNTEAFF. CDR3 coding DNA: TGCGCCAGCAGCCAAGCGGGGGGACTGAACACTGAAGCTTTCTTT.

This clone was detected once. The DNA for the CDR3 is TGTGCCAGCAGCTTGAATGGCCAGCCCCAGCATTTT. Protein sequence: CASSLNGQPQHF. This chain joins TRBV7-2 and TRBJ1-5; D uncertain. The CDR3 has 12 residues. Germline CDR1 is SGHTA and CDR2 is FQGNSA. V dropped 3 bases and J dropped 7 bases, with 7 bases sitting between them. Supplemented by reference TRBV7-2 and TRBJ1-5, the full variable domain reads GAGVSQSPSNKVTEKGKDVELRCDPISGHTALYWYRQSLGQGLEFLIYFQGNSAPDKSGLPSDRFSAERTGGSVSTLTIQRTQQEDSAVYLCASSLNGQPQHFGDGTRLSIL.

The chain combines TRBV4-1 with TRBJ1-1; weak D call: TRBD1 (6 bases). The CDR3 has 17 residues. Germline CDR1 MGHRA, CDR2 YSYEKL. With 1 base removed from V and 5 bases from J, the gap between germline ends came to 20 bases. The CDR3 loop is CASSQGTFYRDGTEAFF. The CDR3 DNA is TGCGCCAGCAGCCAAGGCACCTTCTACAGGGATGGAACTGAAGCTTTCTTT.

This sequence joins TRBV5-5 and TRBJ1-2; no clear D. The CDR3 is made up of 13 amino acids. Germline V lookup: CDR1 SGHKS, CDR2 YYEKEE (reference sequence). V gave up 1 base and J gave up 8 bases, with 12 bases separating them. The CDR3 sequence is CASSLLERLGYTF. DNA for the CDR3: TGTGCCAGCAGCTTGTTGGAGAGGTTAGGCTACACCTTC.

This clone was counted between two and nine times. The chain carries TRBV19 and TRBJ2-3; D may be TRBD1 (6 bases). V was shortened by 5 bases and J by 2 bases, with 11 bases between the two germline ends. The CDR3 length is 14 residues. CDR1 is LNHDA, CDR2 SQIVND, per germline (reference sequence). The chain's CDR3 is CASSLGHLTDTQYF. In nucleotides, the CDR3 is TGTGCCAGTAGTTTGGGACACCTCACAGATACGCAGTATTTT. Full variable domain (remainder filled in from reference TRBV19 and TRBJ2-3): DGGITQSPKYLFRKEGQNVTLSCEQNLNHDAMYWYRQDPGQGLRLIYYSQIVNDFQKGDIAEGYSVSREKKESFPLTVTSAQKNPTAFYLCASSLGHLTDTQYFGPGTRLTVL.

The CDR3 coding sequence is TGTGCCAGCAGCTGGGGACAGGTCCGGTTATTAAATTCACCCCTCCACTTT. This translates into CASSWGQVRLLNSPLHF. V and J are TRBV5-6 and TRBJ1-6, with 8 positions matching TRBD1. CDR3 length: 17 amino acids. Germline V lookup: CDR1 SGHDT, CDR2 YYEEEE. V lost 3 bases to trimming and J lost 7 bases; unmatched junction nucleotides: 12.

A few counts support this clone. The chain links TRBV4-2 to TRBJ2-7; 9 bases line up with TRBD1. Germline trimming cut 4 bases from V and 5 bases from J; bases unmatched to any gene: 12. In germline, CDR1 is LGHNA, CDR2 YNFKEQ. This CDR3 is 16 amino acids long. The CDR3 region has the DNA TGTGCCAGCAGCCCGCAGCAGGGGACAGGGAACAACGAGCAGTACTTC. Protein: CASSPQQGTGNNEQYF.

The J gene is TRBJ2-7, the V gene TRBV12-5; 15 bases line up with TRBD2. Germline loops: CDR1 LGHNT, CDR2 FRNRAP. The CDR3 sequence is 16 residues long. The V and J ends lost 2 bases and 7 bases, in that order; junction bases with no gene match: 6. The CDR3 nucleotides are TGTGCTAGTGGTTTGTCAGGACTAGCGGGGGGGGAAGAGCAGTACTTC. This encodes CASGLSGLAGGEEQYF.

The V and J genes are TRBV7-2 and TRBJ2-1; 10 bases are shared with TRBD1. From germline, CDR1 is SGHTA and CDR2 FQGNSA. This CDR3 spans 17 amino acids. J lost 3 bases, V lost 2 bases, and 7 bases had no gene match. CDR3 protein: CASSLRDRGPLYNEQFF. The CDR3 coding sequence is TGTGCCAGCAGCTTAAGGGACAGGGGCCCCCTCTACAATGAGCAGTTCTTC.

This clone was seen once. The CDR3 spells CASSAPGGNQPQHF. The CDR3 DNA sequence: TGTGCCAGCAGTGCTCCGGGAGGCAATCAGCCCCAGCATTTT. This chain links TRBV6-1 with TRBJ1-5, with D hard to call. V lost 4 bases to trimming and J lost 2 bases, with 9 bases between them. Germline values: CDR1 MNHNS, CDR2 SASEGT. The CDR3 loop spans 14 amino acids.

The chain couples TRBV11-1 to TRBJ2-5; tentatively, D is TRBD1 (6 bases). The DNA end is more similar to TRBJ2-7, so the J call may be wrong. CDR1 and CDR2 (germline): SGHAT, FQDESV (reference sequence). The CDR3 extends over 14 amino acids. In DNA form, the CDR3 reads TGTGCCAGCAGCAGAGGACAGACCTCCTACGAGCAGTACTTC. Protein sequence: CASSRGQTSYEQYF.

The gene calls are TRBV11-2 and TRBJ1-1, with 7 bases lining up with TRBD1. This CDR3 region has 15 residues. Germline V CDR1 and CDR2: SGHAT, FQNNGV. With 6 bases clipped from V and 0 bases from J, the junction kept 7 bases outside the gene matches. The chain's CDR3 is CASSSPGTVNTEAFF. DNA of the CDR3: TGTGCCAGCAGTTCCCCTGGGACAGTGAACACTGAAGCTTTCTTT.

This clone was detected only once. The DNA for the CDR3 is TGTGCCAGCAGTGAATGGGTGGGGGCATCCGCTGAAGCTTTCTTT. Translation gives CASSEWVGASAEAFF. The chain links TRBV25-1 to TRBJ1-1; weak D call: TRBD1 (6 bases). CDR1 is MGHDK and CDR2 is SYGVNS in the germline V gene. The ends were cut back, 1 base at V and 6 bases at J, with 15 bases in the middle. This CDR3 has 15 amino acids.

The chain couples TRBV9 to TRBJ2-1, with 7 bases aligning to TRBD1. The germline V gene encodes CDR1 SGDLS and CDR2 YYNGEE. The CDR3 contains 13 residues. With 4 bases clipped from V and 8 bases from J, the junction kept 6 bases outside the gene matches. Written as DNA, the CDR3 is TGTGCCAGCAGCTCTGGACAGGCCGATGAGCAGTTCTTC. This encodes CASSSGQADEQFF. Supplemented by reference TRBV9 and TRBJ2-1, the full variable domain reads DSGVTQTPKHLITATGQRVTLRCSPRSGDLSVYWYQQSLDQGLQFLIQYYNGEERAKGNILERFSAQQFPDLHSELNLSSLELGDSALYFCASSSGQADEQFFGPGTRLTVL.

The chain is built from TRBV27 and TRBJ2-7; 7 nucleotides line up with TRBD1. The trim removed 5 bases at V and 7 bases at J, leaving 14 bases unmatched. The CDR3 spans 15 residues. The germline gives CDR1 MNHEY, CDR2 SMNVEV (reference sequence). CDR3 nucleotide sequence: TGTGCCAGCAGTCCCTCACAGGGGCAGCAAGCGGAGCAGTACTTC. Protein product: CASSPSQGQQAEQYF.

The chain joins TRBV5-4 to TRBJ2-3; 9 bases fit TRBD2. The CDR3 is 16 amino acids. The germline CDR1 and CDR2 sequences are SGHNT and YYREEE (reference sequence). The ends lost 5 bases at V and 1 base at J; junction bases unmatched: 8. The CDR3: CASRRGGGGRTDTQYF. For the CDR3, the DNA is TGTGCCAGCAGGAGGGGCGGGGGGGGTCGCACAGATACGCAGTATTTT. The full variable domain, in which reference TRBV5-4 and TRBJ2-3 provide the parts outside the CDR3, is ETGVTQSPTHLIKTRGQQVTLRCSSQSGHNTVSWYQQALGQGPQFIFQYYREEENGRGNFPPRFSGLQFPNYSSELNVNALELDDSALYLCASRRGGGGRTDTQYFGPGTRLTVL.

This sequence joins TRBV2 and TRBJ2-2, with TRBD1 matching over 9 bases. V dropped 1 base and J dropped 4; count of bases not matched to a gene: 7. Germline V gene lookup returns CDR1 SNHLY and CDR2 FYNNEI. The CDR3 totals 17 residues. DNA of the CDR3: TGTGCCAGCAGTGAAGACAGGGGGCAAGCGGGCACCGGGGAGCTGTTTTTT. It encodes CASSEDRGQAGTGELFF.

This clone has just a few counts. CDR3 region: CASSVVLAGDTGELFF. As DNA, the CDR3 is TGTGCCAGCAGCGTAGTGTTAGCGGGGGACACCGGGGAGCTGTTTTTT. The chain combines TRBV9 with TRBJ2-2, with 9 positions matching TRBD2. The CDR3 consists of 16 residues. Looked up from germline, CDR1 is SGDLS and CDR2 is YYNGEE. The V and J ends lost 0 bases and 3 bases, in that order; junction bases with no gene match: 3.

The chain links TRBV7-9 to TRBJ1-6, with 7 bases lining up with TRBD1. This CDR3 contains 17 residues. The V segment lost 1 base and the J segment 6 bases; nucleotides outside the gene matches: 9. Germline CDR1 reads SEHNR; CDR2 reads FQNEAQ (reference sequence). The CDR3 loop is CASSLVPTGMGNSPLHF. CDR3 DNA sequence: TGTGCCAGCAGCTTAGTCCCGACAGGGATGGGTAATTCACCCCTCCACTTT.

The chain joins TRBV5-4 to TRBJ2-7, with D perhaps TRBD1 (6 bases). Germline assignment: CDR1 SGHNT and CDR2 YYREEE (reference sequence). V was shortened by 4 bases and J by 2 bases, with 13 bases between the two germline ends. This CDR3 contains 14 residues. CDR3 loop: CASSGGQVPYEQYF. Here the CDR3 DNA reads TGTGCCAGCAGCGGGGGACAAGTACCCTACGAGCAGTACTTC.

The chain links TRBV19 to TRBJ2-2; TRBD1 matches at 7 bases. V shed 4 bases, J shed 7 bases, and the junction held 6 bases outside the gene matches. The CDR3 consists of 14 residues. CDR1 is LNHDA, CDR2 SQIVND, per germline (reference sequence). The CDR3 region is CASSTKTGNGELFF. CDR3 bases: TGTGCCAGTAGTACCAAGACAGGGAACGGGGAGCTGTTTTTT.

This clone was seen only a few times. The genes are TRBV19 and TRBJ1-1; 7 bases align to TRBD1. The germline V gene encodes CDR1 LNHDA and CDR2 SQIVND (reference sequence). The junction had 7 bases not matched to a gene; V was cut back by 6 bases and J by 3 bases. This CDR3 is built from 14 residues. The CDR3 sequence: CASRTGKGDTEAFF. The CDR3, as DNA: TGTGCCAGTAGGACAGGGAAGGGTGACACTGAAGCTTTCTTT.

This clone was picked up a small number of times. This chain connects TRBV2 to TRBJ1-6; the D is unclear. V shed 2 bases and J shed 10 bases, with 12 bases lying between them. CDR3 size: 14 residues. The germline V gene has CDR1 SNHLY and CDR2 FYNNEI. The CDR3 DNA sequence: TGTGCCAGCAGTGAAACACGGGGTCGCTCACCCCTCCACTTT. This translates into CASSETRGRSPLHF. Complete variable domain (other parts from reference TRBV2 and TRBJ1-6): EPEVTQTPSHQVTQMGQEVILRCVPISNHLYFYWYRQILGQKVEFLVSFYNNEISEKSEIFDDQFSVERPDGSNFTLKIRSTKLEDSAMYFCASSETRGRSPLHFGNGTRLTVT.